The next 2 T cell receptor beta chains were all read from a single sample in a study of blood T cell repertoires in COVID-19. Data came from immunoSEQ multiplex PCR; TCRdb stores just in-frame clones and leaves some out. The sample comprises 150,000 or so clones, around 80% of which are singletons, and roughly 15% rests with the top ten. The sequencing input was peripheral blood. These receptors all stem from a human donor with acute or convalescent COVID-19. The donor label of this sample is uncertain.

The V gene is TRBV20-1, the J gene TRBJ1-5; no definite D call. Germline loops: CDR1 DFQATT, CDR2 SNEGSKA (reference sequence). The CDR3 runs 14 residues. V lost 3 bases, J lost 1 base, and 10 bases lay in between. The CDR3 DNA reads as TGCAGTGCTAGTTCGAGTGAAAGCAATCAGCCCCAGCATTTT. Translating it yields CSASSSESNQPQHF.

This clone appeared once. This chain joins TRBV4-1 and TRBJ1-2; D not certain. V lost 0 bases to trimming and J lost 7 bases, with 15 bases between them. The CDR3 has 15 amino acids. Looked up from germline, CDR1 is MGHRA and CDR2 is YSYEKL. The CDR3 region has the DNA TGCGCCAGCAGCCAAGACAGTAAGGCGGCCTTTGGCTACACCTTC. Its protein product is CASSQDSKAAFGYTF.